This TCR beta chain appears in the sequencing data of a study of molecular identifiers for immune sequencing clone quantification. Across the study: Five aliquots were made in replicates from the RNA of approximately 22,000 or 94,000 naive CD8 cells, and four were sequenced.

With 10%, 30% or 50% of RNA, about 19,000 to 1,100,000 naive CD8 T cells were sequenced. Naive CD8 T cells were FACS-sorted by CD8+CD4-CCR7+CD45RA+ markers. Germline V gene data show CDR1 as SQVTM and CDR2 as ANQGSEA. The CDR3 sequence is 13 residues long. V trimming: 3 bases; J trimming: 4 bases; junction bases outside the gene matches: 5. Preparation methods for the bulk TCR libraries were those previously described, with listed TCR primers. TCRdb called the PCR reads again in MiXCR, with one record for every CDR3 protein. The sample yields around 480,000 distinct CDR3 sequences, roughly 25% seen once. This clonotype has ten or more counts.

The source of this sequence is a human donor in good health. Some libraries in this study had Jurkat cell RNA spiked in. Sequencing was done on a sample of naive CD8+ T cells from blood, with Jurkat cell RNA spiked in. Subset given: FACS-sorted CD8+CD4-CCR7+CD45RA+ naive T cells. This chain uses TRBV29-1 with TRBJ2-7, with 8 bases that match TRBD2. The CDR3 DNA sequence: TGCAGCGTTGAGGACGGGGGGGTGTACGAGCAGTACTTC. Protein sequence: CSVEDGGVYEQYF.